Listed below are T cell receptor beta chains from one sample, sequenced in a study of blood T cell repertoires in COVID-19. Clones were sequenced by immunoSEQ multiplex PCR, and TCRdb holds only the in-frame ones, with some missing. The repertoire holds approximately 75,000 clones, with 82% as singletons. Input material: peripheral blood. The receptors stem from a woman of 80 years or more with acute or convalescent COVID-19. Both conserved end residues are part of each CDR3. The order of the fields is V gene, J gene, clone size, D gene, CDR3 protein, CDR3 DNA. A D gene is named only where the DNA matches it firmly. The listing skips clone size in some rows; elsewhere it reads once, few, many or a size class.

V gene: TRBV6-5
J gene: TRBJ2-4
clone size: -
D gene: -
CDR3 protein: CASSNLNPENIQYF
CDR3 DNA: TGTGCCAGCAGTAATCTCAACCCGGAAAACATTCAGTACTTC

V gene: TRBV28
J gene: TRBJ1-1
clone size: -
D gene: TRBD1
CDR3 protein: CASSLLPGQGNTEAFF
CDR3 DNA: TGTGCCAGCAGCTTACTTCCGGGACAGGGTAATACTGAAGCTTTCTTT

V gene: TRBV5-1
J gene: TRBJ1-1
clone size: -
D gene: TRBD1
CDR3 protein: CASSLAGDRTNTEAFF
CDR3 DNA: TGCGCCAGCAGCTTGGCCGGGGACAGAACCAACACTGAAGCTTTCTTT

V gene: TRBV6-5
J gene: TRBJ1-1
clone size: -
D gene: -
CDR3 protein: CASAPRGADTEAFF
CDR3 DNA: TGTGCCAGCGCCCCGCGGGGGGCCGACACTGAAGCTTTCTTT

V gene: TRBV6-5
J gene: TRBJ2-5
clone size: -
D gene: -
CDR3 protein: CATRRGTEETQYF
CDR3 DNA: TGTGCCACCAGACGGGGGACAGAAGAGACCCAGTACTTC

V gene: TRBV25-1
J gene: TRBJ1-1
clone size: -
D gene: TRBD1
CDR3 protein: CASSEGDRVSTEAFF
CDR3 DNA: TGTGCCAGCAGTGAAGGGGACAGGGTGAGCACTGAAGCTTTCTTT

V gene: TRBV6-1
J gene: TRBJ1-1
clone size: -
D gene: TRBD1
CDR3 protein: CASSEVYQGVSEAFF
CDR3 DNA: TGTGCCAGCAGTGAAGTATATCAGGGGGTATCTGAAGCTTTCTTT

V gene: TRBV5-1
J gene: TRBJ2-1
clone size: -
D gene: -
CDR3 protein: CASSLVGLDYNEQFF
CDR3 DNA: TGCGCCAGCAGCTTGGTGGGACTGGACTACAATGAGCAGTTCTTC

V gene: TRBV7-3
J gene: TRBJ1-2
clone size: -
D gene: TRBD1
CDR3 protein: CASSFEGAYGYTF
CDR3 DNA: TGTGCCAGCAGCTTCGAGGGGGCCTATGGCTACACCTTC

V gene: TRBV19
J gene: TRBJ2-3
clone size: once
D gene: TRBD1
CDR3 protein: CASSAQGVRTDTQYF
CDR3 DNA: TGTGCCAGTAGCGCCCAGGGGGTACGCACAGATACGCAGTATTTT

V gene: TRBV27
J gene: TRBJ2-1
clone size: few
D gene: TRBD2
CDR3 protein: CASRGLAGGPGGRVEQFF
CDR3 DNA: TGTGCCAGCCGGGGACTAGCGGGGGGGCCCGGCGGGCGGGTTGAGCAGTTCTTC

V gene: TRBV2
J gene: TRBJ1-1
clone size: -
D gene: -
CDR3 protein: CASSVTGSNTEAFF
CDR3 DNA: TGTGCCAGCAGTGTGACAGGATCGAACACTGAAGCTTTCTTT

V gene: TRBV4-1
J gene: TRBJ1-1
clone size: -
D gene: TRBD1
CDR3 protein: CASSPGTGGVNTEAFF
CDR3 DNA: TGCGCCAGCAGCCCGGGGACAGGGGGCGTCAACACTGAAGCTTTCTTT

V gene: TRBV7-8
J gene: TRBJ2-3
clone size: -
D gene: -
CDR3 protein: CASSYPGYLDTQYF
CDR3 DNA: TGTGCCAGCAGCTACCCAGGGTACTTAGATACGCAGTATTTT

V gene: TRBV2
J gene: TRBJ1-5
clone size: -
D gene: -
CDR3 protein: CASNGPNQPQHF
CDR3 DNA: TGTGCCAGCAATGGCCCTAATCAGCCCCAGCATTTT

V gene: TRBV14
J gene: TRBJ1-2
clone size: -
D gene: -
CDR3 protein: CASSQDRYTGYGYTF
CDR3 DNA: TGTGCCAGCAGCCAAGATCGGTACACAGGGTATGGCTACACCTTC

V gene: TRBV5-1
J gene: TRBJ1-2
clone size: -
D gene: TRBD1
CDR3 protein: CASSLVGQGLGSYGYTF
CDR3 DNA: TGCGCCAGCAGCTTGGTAGGACAGGGTCTGGGATCGTATGGCTACACCTTC